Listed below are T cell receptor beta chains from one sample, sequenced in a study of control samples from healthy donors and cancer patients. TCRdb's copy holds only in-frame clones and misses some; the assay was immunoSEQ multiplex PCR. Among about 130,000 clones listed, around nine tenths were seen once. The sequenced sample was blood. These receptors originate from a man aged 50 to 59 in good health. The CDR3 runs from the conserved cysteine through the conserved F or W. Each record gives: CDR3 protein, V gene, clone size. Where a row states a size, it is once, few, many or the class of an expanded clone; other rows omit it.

CDR3aa: CASLPGHSGKSPLHF
v_gene: TRBV19
abundance: NA

CDR3aa: CASSRYRDTGELFF
v_gene: TRBV11-3
abundance: NA

CDR3aa: CASSSKRGSYQETQYF
v_gene: TRBV7-6
abundance: NA

CDR3aa: CASSLDSPASYNEQFF
v_gene: TRBV7-8
abundance: NA

CDR3aa: CASSLIRGTGGTTNEKLFF
v_gene: TRBV4-1
abundance: NA

CDR3aa: CASSDRGRLIQRGGYTF
v_gene: TRBV28
abundance: NA

CDR3aa: CASSYGRGGGYGYTF
v_gene: TRBV6-5
abundance: NA

CDR3aa: CASSMHNYQPQHF
v_gene: TRBV19
abundance: NA

CDR3aa: CANHCASRTGNTIYF
v_gene: TRBV27
abundance: NA

CDR3aa: CASSLVVSYEQYF
v_gene: TRBV7-9
abundance: NA

CDR3aa: CSIRGSGNTIYF
v_gene: TRBV29-1
abundance: NA

CDR3aa: CASSPPSSYEQYF
v_gene: TRBV18
abundance: NA

CDR3aa: CASSGTKNYGYTF
v_gene: TRBV28
abundance: NA

CDR3aa: CASSPQGLTANNSPLHF
v_gene: TRBV18
abundance: NA

CDR3aa: CASSQGLVGGADTQYF
v_gene: TRBV3-1/TRBV3-2
abundance: NA

CDR3aa: CASGRAPAWETQYF
v_gene: TRBV6-5
abundance: once

CDR3aa: CASSVAGGNEKLFF
v_gene: TRBV9
abundance: NA

CDR3aa: CASSRQGLGGYTF
v_gene: TRBV13
abundance: few

CDR3aa: CASSFDREETQYF
v_gene: TRBV5-1
abundance: NA

CDR3aa: CASSEPSGTGELFF
v_gene: TRBV10-1
abundance: NA

CDR3aa: CAISPRGQGSDTIYF
v_gene: TRBV10-3
abundance: NA

CDR3aa: CASSQDGYEQYF
v_gene: TRBV3-1/TRBV3-2
abundance: NA

CDR3aa: CASSVTSGGHSGTQYF
v_gene: TRBV2
abundance: NA

CDR3aa: CASSPLGQLQTDGTEAFF
v_gene: TRBV18
abundance: NA

CDR3aa: CASSIGTSGGEWYF
v_gene: TRBV19
abundance: NA

CDR3aa: CASRNRDWGTGELFF
v_gene: TRBV21-1
abundance: NA

CDR3aa: CASSTMGDKTSPLHF
v_gene: TRBV18
abundance: NA

CDR3aa: CASSWRSTDTQYF
v_gene: TRBV7-9
abundance: NA

CDR3aa: CASSRPGGHWAYEQYF
v_gene: TRBV5-1
abundance: NA

CDR3aa: CASSRSGAYSNQPQHF
v_gene: TRBV5-8
abundance: NA

CDR3aa: CASSPPGAGDLLRTYEQYF
v_gene: TRBV18
abundance: NA

CDR3aa: CASSQGPGFTDTQYF
v_gene: TRBV3-1/TRBV3-2
abundance: NA

CDR3aa: CASSHKTGLTYEQYF
v_gene: TRBV14
abundance: NA

CDR3aa: CASSFYRVATETQYF
v_gene: TRBV7-9
abundance: NA

CDR3aa: CASSGKGAAKNIQYF
v_gene: TRBV2
abundance: NA

CDR3aa: CASRVYRTHTGELFF
v_gene: TRBV5-6
abundance: NA

CDR3aa: CASAKGALTDTQYF
v_gene: TRBV6-4
abundance: NA

CDR3aa: CASSLEGDTQYF
v_gene: TRBV5-1
abundance: NA

CDR3aa: CASSPPGLAGNTGELFF
v_gene: TRBV18
abundance: NA

CDR3aa: CASSYTGQVSNQPQHF
v_gene: TRBV6-6
abundance: NA

CDR3aa: CASSVLTGHSGYTF
v_gene: TRBV2
abundance: NA

CDR3aa: CASSQKTGAGANVLTF
v_gene: TRBV11-3
abundance: NA

CDR3aa: CASSHSGAGGYGYTF
v_gene: TRBV3-1/TRBV3-2
abundance: NA

CDR3aa: CASSYPRPGGGRDNEQFF
v_gene: TRBV7-9
abundance: NA

CDR3aa: CASSPTPDGFQTYNSPLHF
v_gene: TRBV5-4
abundance: NA

CDR3aa: CSASFAQGQGNYGYTF
v_gene: TRBV20-1
abundance: NA

CDR3aa: CASSLGQEPQHF
v_gene: TRBV7-9
abundance: NA

CDR3aa: CASSLGGTGYSGANVLTF
v_gene: TRBV11-3
abundance: NA

CDR3aa: CASSRGLAGAPETQYF
v_gene: TRBV13
abundance: NA

CDR3aa: CAWKSGQGYEQYF
v_gene: TRBV30
abundance: NA